One sample yielded the 5 T cell receptor beta chains listed below, sequenced in a study of blood T cells in healthy people across ages. Together with a sample-barcoded 5' primer, a J-beta primer mix was included in a second PCR lasting roughly 6 to 12 cycles. TCRdb reprocessed the 5' RACE reads with MiXCR, giving one entry per CDR3 protein. This sample has more than 450,000 distinct CDR3 sequences, with about 29% found just once. These data are also associated with another study on T cells of mothers and their children.

The sample consisted of blood. These receptors originate from a boy younger than 10 in good health.

This chain joins TRBV7-8 and TRBJ1-4, with 9 bases that match TRBD1. CDR1 is SGHVS, CDR2 FQNEAQ, per germline. There are 15 residues in the CDR3. V shed 6 bases, J shed 5 bases, and the junction held 7 bases outside the gene matches. In DNA form, the CDR3 reads TGTGCCAGCAGACTAGGGGGACAGGGAAATGAAAAACTGTTTTTT. This encodes CASRLGGQGNEKLFF. Together with reference TRBV7-8 and TRBJ1-4, the CDR3 gives the full variable domain: GAGVSQSPRYKVAKRGQDVALRCDPISGHVSLFWYQQALGQGPEFLTYFQNEAQLDKSGLPSDRFFAERPEGSVSTLKIQRTQQEDSAVYLCASRLGGQGNEKLFFGSGTQLSVL.

This clonotype showed up just a few times. The genes are TRBV12-3 or TRBV12-4 and TRBJ2-1; 9 positions match TRBD2. V dropped 3 bases and J dropped 6; count of bases not matched to a gene: 6. This CDR3 region has 15 residues. DNA of the CDR3: TGTGCCAGCAGTTTTTCGAGTAGCGGGAGCAATGAGCAGTTCTTC. This encodes CASSFSSSGSNEQFF.

The gene calls are TRBV6-6 and TRBJ2-1; 10 nucleotides match TRBD2. CDR1 and CDR2 from the germline V gene are MNHNY and SVGAGI (reference sequence). CDR3 length: 12 amino acids. V lost 7 bases, J lost 7 bases, and 1 base stayed unmatched. CDR3 sequence: CASKLAGNEQFF. Written as DNA, the CDR3 is TGTGCCAGCAAACTAGCGGGAAATGAGCAGTTCTTC.

This clonotype was counted many times. V usage is TRBV12-3 or TRBV12-4 and J usage is TRBJ2-1; D remains unclear. The CDR3 has 15 amino acids. Deletions cut 3 bases from V and 0 bases from J, with 9 bases between. CDR3 sequence (DNA): TGTGCCAGCAGTTTCCCAGGTGGCTCCTACAATGAGCAGTTCTTC. This codes for CASSFPGGSYNEQFF.

This chain connects TRBV12-3 or TRBV12-4 to TRBJ2-2; D is possibly TRBD1 or TRBD2 (5 bases each). Trimming left V 11 bases short and J 0 bases short, with 13 bases between. The CDR3 contains 14 residues. Written as DNA, the CDR3 is TGTGCCGCACCCGGGACCCCGAACACCGGGGAGCTGTTTTTT. This sequence encodes CAAPGTPNTGELFF.